This T cell receptor (beta chain) originates from a study of cytomegalovirus exposure and HLA in healthy donors. This clone was detected only once. What it binds is not known. Study-wide results and limits: TCR beta sequences reportedly predicted most subjects' HLA-A and HLA-B alleles accurately. About 87% or about 30% of the time was how often most TCR beta V segments were productive, according to an earlier analysis. Later genetic work tied a missense DCLRE1C variant to beta-chain V and J trimming.

Per germline, CDR1 SGHVS and CDR2 FQNEAQ. CDR3 length equals 14 residues. The ends lost 0 bases at V and 8 bases at J; junction bases unmatched: 5. Primers for the PCR totalled 60 Vbeta and 13 Jbeta. Profiling relied on immunoSEQ multiplex PCR, and the TCRdb table lists in-frame clones only, not all of them. The sample includes about 180,000 clones, over 65% of them seen just once. The origin of this receptor is a man between 18 and 35 years old in good health and CMV-seronegative. The V call is TRBV7-8, the J call TRBJ1-2, with 8 bases identical to TRBD1. Sequenced material: PBMCs. CDR3 DNA: TGTGCCAGCAGCTTAGCGAGGACAGGGTCGGGCTACACCTTC. Its protein product is CASSLARTGSGYTF.